This TCR beta chain was documented in a study of T cell repertoires in cytomegalovirus infection. Whole-study findings and limits: In two of eight donors, the top clonotype was HLA-C-restricted CMV-specific.

The table lists this clonotype with many counts. Its antigen is not known. V lost 5 bases to trimming and J lost 6 bases, with 13 bases between them. Germline V gene lookup returns CDR1 SEHNR and CDR2 FQNEAQ (reference sequence). The CDR3 spans 13 residues. Via MiXCR, TCRdb re-called the reads, giving one row per CDR3 protein. Of about 260,000 distinct CDR3 sequences listed, approximately 15% are singletons. Source material: PBMCs. The chain has TRBV7-9 and TRBJ1-1; D may be TRBD1 (5 bases). The TCR originated in a human donor in good health (CMV status not recorded). Some clones in this sample may be carry-over from other donors' samples. The CDR3 spells CASSQGGVAEAFF. CDR3 coding DNA: TGTGCCAGCAGCCAAGGAGGGGTGGCTGAAGCTTTCTTT.